The clone carrying this T cell receptor (beta chain) came up many times. The antigen remains undetermined. This sample is drawn from a study of CD8+CD57+ T cells in acquired aplastic anemia. The overall study: Sorted CD4+ and CD8+ cells yielded DNA averaging about 2.9 ug.

Study-wide results and limits: A significant difference in CD8+ Simpson's diversity between patients and controls was not found.

Patients chosen for sequencing had shown CD8+CD57+ cell expansion by flow cytometry. Patients had undergone no therapy by the time their blood was sampled. Genomic DNA, the template, was used for profiling of the TCR beta VDJ and CDR3. One entry per CDR3 protein results from TCRdb running MiXCR on the reads. Here the sample spans about 40,000 distinct CDR3 sequences, over 55% being singletons. From germline, CDR1 is SGHRS and CDR2 YFSETQ. The CDR3 is 14 amino acids. Deletions cut 5 bases from V and 6 bases from J, with 16 bases between. The source is a human donor with aplastic anemia. Sample: sorted CD4+, CD8+, or CD8+CD57+ T cells (not recorded which) from PBMCs. This chain links TRBV5-1 with TRBJ2-3, with TRBD2 as a possible D gene (5 bases). DNA for the CDR3: TGCGCCAGCAGGGGAGACCCCTCGTGGGATACGCAGTATTTT. Protein product: CASRGDPSWDTQYF.